This T cell receptor (beta chain) was sequenced in a study of Graves' ophthalmopathy and Graves' hyperthyroidism. In its sample, this clonotype was seen many times. PBMCs stemmed from 9 to 10 ml of fresh peripheral blood. Germline assignment: CDR1 MDHEN and CDR2 SYDVKM. The V gene lost 5 bases and the J gene lost 4 bases, with 9 bases spanning the gap. The CDR3 is made up of 12 amino acids. Amplifying from RNA transcripts, the study obtained TCR beta CDR3 regions. HTBI primers were used in a first-round RT-PCR, which preceded a second-round multiplex PCR. TCRdb itself ran the multiplex PCR reads through MiXCR, one entry per CDR3 protein. The table records around 470,000 distinct CDR3 sequences, around an eighth of them present only once.

The genes are TRBV28 and TRBJ2-7; a possible D gene is TRBD2 (5 bases). The sequenced material came from blood. The receptor was derived from a woman in her thirties with Graves' ophthalmopathy. The CDR3, as DNA: TGTGCCAGCAGTGGCGGGTATTACGAGCAGTACTTC. This sequence encodes CASSGGYYEQYF.